In this sample, the clone carrying this T cell receptor (beta chain) turned up many times. This sample was included in a study of T cells after yellow fever vaccination. Via MiXCR, TCRdb re-called the 5' RACE reads, giving one row per CDR3 protein. The table records about 320,000 distinct CDR3 sequences, approximately 4.5% of them present only once. Trimming took off 4 bases at V and 4 bases at J, with 11 bases between the two ends. CDR1 MNHEY and CDR2 SVGEGT come from the germline V gene. The CDR3 covers 15 residues. The V gene is TRBV6-2 or TRBV6-3, the J gene TRBJ2-6, with D possibly called TRBD1 or TRBD2 (5 bases each). The sequence came from a man between 18 and 29 years old who received the YFV17D yellow fever vaccine. The source was PBMCs, collected 15 days after the yellow fever booster vaccination. CDR3 in amino acids: CASSFRGSGANVLTF. As DNA, the CDR3 is TGTGCCAGCAGTTTCCGGGGCTCAGGGGCCAACGTCCTGACTTTC.